A selection of T cell receptor beta chains follows, all from one sample in a study of cytomegalovirus exposure and HLA in healthy donors. Assay: immunoSEQ multiplex PCR; the TCRdb copy retains only in-frame clones and omits some. The sample holds around 180,000 clones, almost 85% seen once. The sequencing input was PBMCs. The receptors derive from a boy aged 5-17 years in good health and CMV-seronegative. CDR3s leave out the opening cysteine and the closing phenylalanine or tryptophan. Some rows have no size entry. The others give once, few or many, or a class for an expanded clone.

j_gene,v_gene,abundance,len,CDR3aa
TRBJ2-1,TRBV5-1,once,14,ASSSRGDRDYNEQF
TRBJ1-3,TRBV7-9,-,14,ASSLEGGPSGNTIY
TRBJ2-7,TRBV28,-,16,ASSSWTSGSSSFYEQY
TRBJ2-2,TRBV14,-,16,ASSPTPWDISNTGELF
TRBJ2-5,TRBV30,-,14,AWSVPPGAPAETQY
TRBJ1-4,TRBV10-3,-,11,AIRGQNNEKLF
TRBJ1-4,TRBV6-1,-,11,ASMLYSNEKLF
TRBJ1-2,TRBV13,-,13,ASSIRDRGLYGYT
TRBJ2-5,TRBV27,-,11,ASSLSTWETQY
TRBJ2-7,TRBV19,-,14,ASSGRDRVPAYEQY
TRBJ1-1,TRBV7-9,once,10,ASSLSVSEAF
TRBJ2-7,TRBV10-2,-,12,ASRLAGDSYEQY
TRBJ2-7,TRBV7-2,-,10,ASGSGGVEQY
TRBJ2-3,TRBV14,-,14,ASSQLAGGRTDTQY
TRBJ2-5,TRBV27,-,13,ASSLSRLGAETQY
TRBJ1-1,TRBV5-1,few,13,ASTSLRGDHTEAF
TRBJ2-7,TRBV5-5,-,13,ASSLRTGSSDEQY
TRBJ2-7,TRBV5-1,-,13,ASSLGVAGRREQY
TRBJ2-1,TRBV7-8,-,11,ASTQGRADEQF
TRBJ1-1,TRBV30,-,12,AWSRDSLNTEAF
TRBJ2-4,TRBV4-1,-,16,ASSPSGRTGGAKNIQY
TRBJ1-2,TRBV2,-,11,ASRQEIPVGYT
TRBJ1-5,TRBV4-3,-,17,ASSQLPGQNLYGNQPQH
TRBJ2-2,TRBV5-1,-,15,ASSLVSGGAPAGELF
TRBJ1-2,TRBV5-1,-,13,ASSGGTANYGSYT
TRBJ2-1,TRBV2,-,12,AINRGERVNEQF
TRBJ2-7,TRBV19,few,12,ASSTSGRSYEQY